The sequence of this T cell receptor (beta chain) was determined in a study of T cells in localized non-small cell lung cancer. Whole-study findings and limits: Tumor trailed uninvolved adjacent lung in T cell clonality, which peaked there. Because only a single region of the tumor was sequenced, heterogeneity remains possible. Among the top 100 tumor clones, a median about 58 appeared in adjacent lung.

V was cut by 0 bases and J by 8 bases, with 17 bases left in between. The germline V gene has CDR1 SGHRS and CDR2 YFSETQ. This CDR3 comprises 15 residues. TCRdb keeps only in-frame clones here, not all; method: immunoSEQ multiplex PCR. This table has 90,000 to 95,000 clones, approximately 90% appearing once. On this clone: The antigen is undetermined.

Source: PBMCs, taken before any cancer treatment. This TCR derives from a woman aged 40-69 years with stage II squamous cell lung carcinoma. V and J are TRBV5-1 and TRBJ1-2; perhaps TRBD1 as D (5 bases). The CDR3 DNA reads TGCGCCAGCAGCTTGGAAGGCGTCAGGGCGGAGGGCTACACCTTC. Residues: CASSLEGVRAEGYTF.